Each of the 14 T cell receptor beta chains below was sequenced from the same sample in a study of cytomegalovirus exposure and HLA in healthy donors. The primer mix had 60 Vbeta and 13 Jbeta primers. Only in-frame clones appear in the TCRdb table, and some are missing; sequencing was by immunoSEQ multiplex PCR. The table has over 75,000 clones, approximately 9% seen once. Sequences were obtained from PBMCs. The receptors come from a man aged 45-65 years in good health and CMV-seropositive.

The chain has TRBV4-2 and TRBJ2-3, with 7 positions matching TRBD1. In germline, CDR1 is LGHNA, CDR2 YNFKEQ. Trimming took 2 bases from V and 2 from J; bases not matched to a gene: 7. This CDR3 has 16 residues. Written as DNA, the CDR3 is TGTGCCAGCAGCCAACCGACAGGGAGTCTCACAGATACGCAGTATTTT. This sequence encodes CASSQPTGSLTDTQYF.

In nucleotides, the CDR3 is TGTGCCTGTTCACTATCTAGCCGTAGCACAGATACGCAGTATTTT. This translates into CACSLSSRSTDTQYF. The chain joins TRBV30 to TRBJ2-3; D might be TRBD2 (5 bases). CDR1 and CDR2 from the germline V gene are GTSNPN and SVGIG (reference sequence). Trimming stripped 6 bases from V and 0 bases from J, with 16 bases between. The CDR3 sequence is 15 residues long.

The chain joins TRBV7-9 to TRBJ2-2, with a weak D call TRBD1 (6 bases). Per the germline V gene, CDR1 is SEHNR and CDR2 is FQNEAQ (reference sequence). Trimming took off 3 bases at V and 0 bases at J, with 11 bases between the two ends. CDR3 length: 16 amino acids. CDR3 amino acids: CASSFDRPSNTGELFF. In DNA, the CDR3 is TGTGCCAGCAGCTTCGACAGGCCATCGAACACCGGGGAGCTGTTTTTT.

This clone was detected a few times. V usage is TRBV2 and J usage is TRBJ2-7, with 7 nucleotides matching TRBD1. CDR1 is SNHLY and CDR2 is FYNNEI in the germline V gene. The CDR3 is made up of 14 amino acids. V trimming: 3 bases; J trimming: 12 bases; junction bases outside the gene matches: 14. CDR3 region: CASSEQGVPGRLYF. The CDR3 coding sequence is TGTGCCAGCAGTGAGCAGGGGGTTCCAGGGCGGCTGTACTTC.

The chain has TRBV28 and TRBJ2-7; D is undetermined. Trimming left V 5 bases short and J 3 bases short, with 14 bases between. In germline, CDR1 is MDHEN, CDR2 SYDVKM. CDR3 size: 14 residues. In nucleotides, the CDR3 is TGTGCCAGCAGTACCTCTCAGGCAGGCTACGAGCAGTACTTC. It yields the protein CASSTSQAGYEQYF.

J is TRBJ2-7 and V is TRBV5-1; TRBD1 is a possible D gene (6 bases). The germline V gene has CDR1 SGHRS and CDR2 YFSETQ. Trimming shortened V by 0 bases and J by 5 bases, and 12 bases separated the two germline ends. This CDR3 is 14 amino acids long. This chain's CDR3 is CASSLGQAANEQYF. CDR3 bases: TGCGCCAGCAGCTTGGGACAGGCAGCGAACGAGCAGTACTTC.

This clone turned up a few times. V and J are TRBV19 and TRBJ1-1; weak D call: TRBD1 (5 bases). Germline V CDR1 and CDR2: LNHDA, SQIVND (reference sequence). This CDR3 comprises 15 residues. V was clipped by 1 base and J by 0 bases, with 9 bases between them. The DNA for the CDR3 is TGTGCCAGTAGTATAGGCGGGGGAATGAACACTGAAGCTTTCTTT. Translation gives CASSIGGGMNTEAFF.

This clone was seen only a few times. Compared with germline, one end of the junction differs, possibly owing to a read error. The genes are TRBV6-6 and TRBJ2-5; D remains ambiguous. Germline loops: CDR1 MNHNY, CDR2 SVGAGI (reference sequence). The CDR3 sequence is 14 residues long. The chain's CDR3 is CASQPFKPKEAQYF. CDR3 coding DNA: TGTGCCAGTCAACCCTTCAAGCCCAAAGAGGCCCAGTACTTC.

This chain uses TRBV25-1 with TRBJ2-7; D may be TRBD2 (5 bases). The CDR3 runs to 16 residues. V was shortened by 4 bases and J by 5 bases, with 21 bases between the two germline ends. Germline CDR1 MGHDK, CDR2 SYGVNS. The DNA for the CDR3 is TGTGCCAGCAGTGCCAGATCCCGGGGTAGCAAAGACGAGCAGTACTTC. Its protein product is CASSARSRGSKDEQYF.

The chain is built from TRBV5-4 and TRBJ2-5; 14 nucleotides line up with TRBD2. Germline CDR1 reads SGHNT; CDR2 reads YYREEE (reference sequence). V shed 6 bases and J 5 bases; nucleotides not matched to a gene: 9. The CDR3 contains 16 residues. CDR3 region: CASTLTSGRADETQYF. The CDR3 DNA reads TGTGCCAGCACCCTGACTAGCGGGAGGGCCGATGAGACCCAGTACTTC.

The sample holds a few counts of this clone. The chain carries TRBV7-8 and TRBJ1-5, with TRBD1 as a possible D gene (6 bases). Trimming shortened V by 6 bases and J by 1 base, and 16 bases separated the two germline ends. Germline V gene sequence: CDR1 SGHVS, CDR2 FQNEAQ. This CDR3 contains 16 residues. For the CDR3, the DNA is TGTGCCAGCAGGCCGGGGGGCAGGGTAAGCAATCAGCCCCAGCATTTT. Amino acid sequence: CASRPGGRVSNQPQHF.

The chain is built from TRBV4-1 and TRBJ1-4, with D unresolved. The ends were cut back, 0 bases at V and 2 bases at J, with 4 bases in the middle. CDR1 MGHRA and CDR2 YSYEKL come from the germline V gene. CDR3 size: 14 residues. The CDR3 loop is CASSQEQTNEKLFF. The CDR3 DNA sequence: TGCGCCAGCAGCCAAGAACAGACTAATGAAAAACTGTTTTTT.

This clone was seen a few times. The chain joins TRBV27 to TRBJ2-7, with D perhaps matching TRBD2 (5 bases). From germline, CDR1 is MNHEY and CDR2 SMNVEV (reference sequence). V was clipped by 5 bases and J by 4 bases, with 18 bases between them. This CDR3 has 15 amino acids. CDR3 residues: CASSALRTGSYEQYF. Here the CDR3 DNA reads TGTGCCAGCAGTGCCCTCCGGACGGGAAGTTACGAGCAGTACTTC.

The count of this clone is one. This chain uses TRBV9 with TRBJ2-5; 7 bases line up with TRBD2. With V trimmed by 0 bases and J by 5 bases, 7 bases remained unmatched. CDR3 size: 15 residues. Germline V gene sequence: CDR1 SGDLS, CDR2 YYNGEE. The CDR3 coding sequence is TGTGCCAGCAGCGTAGGGGAGGGAGTTGGCGAGACCCAGTACTTC. It codes for CASSVGEGVGETQYF.